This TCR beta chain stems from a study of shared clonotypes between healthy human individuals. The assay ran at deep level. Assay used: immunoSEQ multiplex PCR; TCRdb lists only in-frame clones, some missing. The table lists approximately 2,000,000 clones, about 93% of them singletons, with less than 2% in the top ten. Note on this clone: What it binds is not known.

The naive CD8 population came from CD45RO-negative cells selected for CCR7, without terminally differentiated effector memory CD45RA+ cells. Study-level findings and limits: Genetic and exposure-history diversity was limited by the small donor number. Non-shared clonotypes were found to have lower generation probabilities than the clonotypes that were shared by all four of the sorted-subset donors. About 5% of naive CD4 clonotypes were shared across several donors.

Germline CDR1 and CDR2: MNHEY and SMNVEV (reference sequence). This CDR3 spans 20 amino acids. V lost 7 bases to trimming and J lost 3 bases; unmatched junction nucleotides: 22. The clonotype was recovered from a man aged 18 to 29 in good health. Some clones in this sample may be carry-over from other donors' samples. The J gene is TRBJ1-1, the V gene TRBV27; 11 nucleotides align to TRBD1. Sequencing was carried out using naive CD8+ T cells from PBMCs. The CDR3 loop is CASKNRDRGMRGGRDTEAFF. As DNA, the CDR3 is TGTGCCAGCAAGAACCGGGACAGGGGGATGCGTGGGGGTCGGGACACTGAAGCTTTCTTT.